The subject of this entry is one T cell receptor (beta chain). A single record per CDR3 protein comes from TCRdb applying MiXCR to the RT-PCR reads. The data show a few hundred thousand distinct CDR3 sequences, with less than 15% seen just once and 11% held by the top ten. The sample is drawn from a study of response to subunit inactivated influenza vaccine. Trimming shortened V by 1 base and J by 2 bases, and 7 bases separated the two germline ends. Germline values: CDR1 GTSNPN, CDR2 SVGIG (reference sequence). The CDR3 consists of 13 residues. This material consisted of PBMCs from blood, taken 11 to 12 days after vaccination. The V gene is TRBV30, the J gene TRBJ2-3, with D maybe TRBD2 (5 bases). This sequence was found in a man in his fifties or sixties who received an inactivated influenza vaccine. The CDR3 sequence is CAWSAADTDTQYF. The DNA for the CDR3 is TGTGCCTGGAGTGCAGCGGACACAGATACGCAGTATTTT.